The sequence of this TCR beta chain was determined in a study of metastatic and nonmetastatic thyroid tumors. This clone was recorded many times. All patients reached thyroid surgery having received no treatment beforehand. In germline, CDR1 is SGHTA, CDR2 FQGNSA. This CDR3 is built from 15 residues. The trim removed 2 bases at V and 1 base at J, leaving 2 bases unmatched. Via MiXCR, TCRdb re-called the PCR reads. The data show tens of thousands of clones, roughly a sixth seen once. Sequenced sample: blood. This TCR was sampled from a female donor with papillary thyroid cancer or a benign thyroid nodule (not recorded which). Some clones in this sample may be carry-over from other donors' samples. This rearrangement joins TRBV7-2 to TRBJ2-7, with 10 bases matching TRBD2. The DNA for the CDR3 is TGTGCCAGCAGCTTACATAGCGGGGGGTCCTACGAGCAGTACTTC. This gives the protein CASSLHSGGSYEQYF.